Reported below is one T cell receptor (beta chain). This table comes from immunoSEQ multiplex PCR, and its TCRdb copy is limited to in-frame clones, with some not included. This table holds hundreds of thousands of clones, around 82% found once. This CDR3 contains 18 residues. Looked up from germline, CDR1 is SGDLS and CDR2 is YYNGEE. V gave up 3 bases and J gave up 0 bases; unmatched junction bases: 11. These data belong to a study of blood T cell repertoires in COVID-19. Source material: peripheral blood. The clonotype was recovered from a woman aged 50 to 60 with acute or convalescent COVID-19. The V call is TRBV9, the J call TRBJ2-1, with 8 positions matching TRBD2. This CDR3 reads CASSAHLTSGFSYNEQFF. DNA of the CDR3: TGTGCCAGCAGCGCCCATCTCACTAGCGGATTCTCCTACAATGAGCAGTTCTTC.